This entry features one T cell receptor (beta chain) sequence. This entry comes from a study of long-term antiretroviral therapy in people with HIV. At the survey level, the v3.0 immunoSEQ assay was run. Sequencing used immunoSEQ multiplex PCR; TCRdb keeps in-frame clones, though not all of them. The sample comprises 20,000 or so clones, approximately 82% of which are singletons, and around 15% rests with the top ten. The CDR3 spans 13 residues. Trimming took off 7 bases at V and 9 bases at J, with 16 bases between the two ends. Germline V CDR1 and CDR2: LNHDA, SQIVND (reference sequence). This sequence joins TRBV19 and TRBJ1-5; possible D gene TRBD1, 5 bases. Source: unsorted PBMCs, taken 0.5 years before starting antiretroviral therapy. The sequence came from a woman aged 50 to 60 with HIV. For the CDR3, the DNA is TGTGCCAGTACCTCAGGGACGGCCCGGCCCCAGCATTTT. The encoded protein is CASTSGTARPQHF.